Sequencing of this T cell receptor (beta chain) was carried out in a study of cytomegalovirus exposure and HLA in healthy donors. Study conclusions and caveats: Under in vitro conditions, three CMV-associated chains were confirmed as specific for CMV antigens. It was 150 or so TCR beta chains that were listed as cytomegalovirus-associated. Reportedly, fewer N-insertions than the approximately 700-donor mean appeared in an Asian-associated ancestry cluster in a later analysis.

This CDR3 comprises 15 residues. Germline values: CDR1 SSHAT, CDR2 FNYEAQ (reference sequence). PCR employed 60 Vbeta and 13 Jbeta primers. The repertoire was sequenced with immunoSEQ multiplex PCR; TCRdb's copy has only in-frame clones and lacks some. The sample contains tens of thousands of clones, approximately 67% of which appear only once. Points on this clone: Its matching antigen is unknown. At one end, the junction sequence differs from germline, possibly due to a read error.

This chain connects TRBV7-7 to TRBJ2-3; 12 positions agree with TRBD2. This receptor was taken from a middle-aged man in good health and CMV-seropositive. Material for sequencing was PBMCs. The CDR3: CASSTGLAGRDTQYF. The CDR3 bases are TGTGCTAGCAGCACGGGACTAGCGGGCCGGGATACGCAGTATTTT.